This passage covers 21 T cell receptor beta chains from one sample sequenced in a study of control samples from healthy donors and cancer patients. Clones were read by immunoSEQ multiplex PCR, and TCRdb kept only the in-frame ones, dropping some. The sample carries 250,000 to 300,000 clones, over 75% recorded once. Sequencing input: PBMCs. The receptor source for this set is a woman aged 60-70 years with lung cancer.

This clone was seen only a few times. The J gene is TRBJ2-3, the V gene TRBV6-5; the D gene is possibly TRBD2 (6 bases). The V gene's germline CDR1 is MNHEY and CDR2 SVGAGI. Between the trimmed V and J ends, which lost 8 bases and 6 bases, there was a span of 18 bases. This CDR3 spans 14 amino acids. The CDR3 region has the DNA TGTGCCAGCCAAGGTTGGGGGGTCCGGGATACGCAGTATTTT. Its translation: CASQGWGVRDTQYF.

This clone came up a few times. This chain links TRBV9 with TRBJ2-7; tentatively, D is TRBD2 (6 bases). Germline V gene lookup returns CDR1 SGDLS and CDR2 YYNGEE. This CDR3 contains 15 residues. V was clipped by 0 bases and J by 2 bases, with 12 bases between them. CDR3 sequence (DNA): TGTGCCAGCAGCGTAGGTGGTAGCGGCCCCTACGAGCAGTACTTC. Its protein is CASSVGGSGPYEQYF.

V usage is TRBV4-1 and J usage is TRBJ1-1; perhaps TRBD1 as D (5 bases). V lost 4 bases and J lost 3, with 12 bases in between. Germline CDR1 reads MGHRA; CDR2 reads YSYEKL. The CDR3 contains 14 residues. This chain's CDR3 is CASSPRAGHTEAFF. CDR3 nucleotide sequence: TGCGCCAGCAGCCCCAGGGCAGGCCACACTGAAGCTTTCTTT.

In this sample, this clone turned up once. CDR3 in DNA: TGTGCCAGCGGATATATAGCCAAAAACATTCAGTACTTC. Its translation is CASGYIAKNIQYF. The rearrangement joins TRBV6-6 to TRBJ2-4; D gene unclear. The CDR3 has 13 residues. Trimming pared 8 bases from V and 0 bases from J, leaving 8 bases between. Germline values: CDR1 MNHNY, CDR2 SVGAGI (reference sequence).

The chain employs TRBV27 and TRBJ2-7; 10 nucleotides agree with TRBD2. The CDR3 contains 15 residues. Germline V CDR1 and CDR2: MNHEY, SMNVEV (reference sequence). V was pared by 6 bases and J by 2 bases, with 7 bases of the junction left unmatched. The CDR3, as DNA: TGTGCCAGCAGACCGGGACTAGCGTCCGCCTACGAGCAGTACTTC. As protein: CASRPGLASAYEQYF.

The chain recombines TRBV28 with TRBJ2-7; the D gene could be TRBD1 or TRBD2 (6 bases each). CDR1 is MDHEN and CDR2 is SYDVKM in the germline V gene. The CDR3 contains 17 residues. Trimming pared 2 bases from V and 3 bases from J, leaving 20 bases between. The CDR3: CASSLPRLRGGIYEQYF. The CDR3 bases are TGTGCCAGCAGTTTACCCCGCCTCAGGGGAGGAATCTACGAGCAGTACTTC.

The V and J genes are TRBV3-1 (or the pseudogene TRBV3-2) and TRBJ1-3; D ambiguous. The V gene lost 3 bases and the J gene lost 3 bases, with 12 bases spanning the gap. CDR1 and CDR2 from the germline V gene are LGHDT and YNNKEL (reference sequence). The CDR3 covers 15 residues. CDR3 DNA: TGTGCCAGCAGCCATTTAGGAGGGCGTGGAAACACCATATATTTT. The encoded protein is CASSHLGGRGNTIYF.

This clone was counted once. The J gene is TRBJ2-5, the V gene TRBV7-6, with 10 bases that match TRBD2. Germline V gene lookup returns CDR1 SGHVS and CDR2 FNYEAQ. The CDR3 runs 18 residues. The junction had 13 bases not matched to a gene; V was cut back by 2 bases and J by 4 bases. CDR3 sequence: CASSLNPRTSGYAETQYF. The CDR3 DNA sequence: TGTGCCAGCAGCTTAAATCCCCGGACTAGCGGTTATGCAGAGACCCAGTACTTC.

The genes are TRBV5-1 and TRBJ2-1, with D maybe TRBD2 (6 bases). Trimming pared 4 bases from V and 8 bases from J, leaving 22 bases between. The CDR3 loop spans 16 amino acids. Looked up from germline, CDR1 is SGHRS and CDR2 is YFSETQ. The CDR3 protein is CASSGAPGVIVDEQFF. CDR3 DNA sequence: TGCGCCAGCAGCGGAGCTCCGGGGGTCATAGTCGATGAGCAGTTCTTC.

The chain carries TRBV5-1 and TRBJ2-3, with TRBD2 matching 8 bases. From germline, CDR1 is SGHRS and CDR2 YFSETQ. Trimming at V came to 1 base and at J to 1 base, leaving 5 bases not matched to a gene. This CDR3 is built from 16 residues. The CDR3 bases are TGCGCCAGCAGCTTGTGGAGCGGGAGTGGCACAGATACGCAGTATTTT. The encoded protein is CASSLWSGSGTDTQYF.

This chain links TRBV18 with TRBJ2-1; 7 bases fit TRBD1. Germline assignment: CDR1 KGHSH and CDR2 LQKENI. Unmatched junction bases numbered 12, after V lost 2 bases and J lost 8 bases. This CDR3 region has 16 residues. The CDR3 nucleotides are TGTGCCAGCTCACCAGGTATAGGCGACAGGGAACATGAGCAGTTCTTC. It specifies CASSPGIGDREHEQFF.

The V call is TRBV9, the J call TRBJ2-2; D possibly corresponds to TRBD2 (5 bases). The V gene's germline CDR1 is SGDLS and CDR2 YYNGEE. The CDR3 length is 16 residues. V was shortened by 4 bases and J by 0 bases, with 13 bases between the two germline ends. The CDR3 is CASSSAAGANTGELFF. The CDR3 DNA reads TGTGCCAGCAGCTCCGCGGCGGGCGCGAACACCGGGGAGCTGTTTTTT.

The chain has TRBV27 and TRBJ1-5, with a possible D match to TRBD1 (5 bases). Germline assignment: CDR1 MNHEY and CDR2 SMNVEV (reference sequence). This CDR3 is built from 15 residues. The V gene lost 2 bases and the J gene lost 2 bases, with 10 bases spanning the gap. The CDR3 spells CASSLRGRGNQPQHF. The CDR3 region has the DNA TGTGCCAGCAGTTTACGGGGCCGTGGCAATCAGCCCCAGCATTTT.

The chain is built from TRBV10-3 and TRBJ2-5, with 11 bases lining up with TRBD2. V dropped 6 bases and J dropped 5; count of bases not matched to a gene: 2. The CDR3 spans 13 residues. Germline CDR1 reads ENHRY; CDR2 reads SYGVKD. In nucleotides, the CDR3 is TGTGCCATCAGCTGGACTAGCGGGGAGACCCAGTACTTC. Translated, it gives CAISWTSGETQYF.

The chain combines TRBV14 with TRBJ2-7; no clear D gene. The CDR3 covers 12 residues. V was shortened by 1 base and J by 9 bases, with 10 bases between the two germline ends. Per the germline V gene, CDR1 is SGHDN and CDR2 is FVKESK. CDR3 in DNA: TGTGCCAGCAGCCAAGTTGCCCCACGGCAGTACTTC. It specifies CASSQVAPRQYF.

The chain's CDR3 is CASSSDMDGPGQYF. The CDR3 DNA sequence: TGTGCCAGCAGCTCCGACATGGATGGACCTGGGCAGTACTTC. The V and J genes are TRBV3-1 (or the pseudogene TRBV3-2) and TRBJ2-7; D not resolved. Germline V lookup: CDR1 LGHDT, CDR2 YNNKEL (reference sequence). CDR3 length: 14 residues. The germline V and J ends were trimmed by 5 bases and 9 bases, with 20 bases remaining between them.

CDR3 DNA sequence: TGTGCCAGCAGCCGAAGGGGGGGTAACTACAATGAGCAGTTCTTC. This sequence encodes CASSRRGGNYNEQFF. The rearrangement joins TRBV3-1 (or the pseudogene TRBV3-2) to TRBJ2-1; weak D call: TRBD2 (7 bases). This CDR3 region has 15 residues. Between the trimmed V and J ends, which lost 4 bases and 3 bases, there was a span of 13 bases. Germline V gene sequence: CDR1 LGHDT, CDR2 YNNKEL (reference sequence).

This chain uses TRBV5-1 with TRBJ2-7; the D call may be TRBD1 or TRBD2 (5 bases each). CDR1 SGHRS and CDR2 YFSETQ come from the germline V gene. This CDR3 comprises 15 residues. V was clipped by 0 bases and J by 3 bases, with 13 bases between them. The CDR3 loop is CASSLESGSRYEQYF. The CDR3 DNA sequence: TGCGCCAGCAGCTTGGAATCAGGGAGTCGCTACGAGCAGTACTTC.

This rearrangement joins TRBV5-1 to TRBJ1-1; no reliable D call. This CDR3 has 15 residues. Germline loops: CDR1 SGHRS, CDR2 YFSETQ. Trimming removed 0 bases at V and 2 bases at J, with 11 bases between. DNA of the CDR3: TGCGCCAGCAGCTTGGGGCGGGGAGGAAACACTGAAGCTTTCTTT. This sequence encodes CASSLGRGGNTEAFF.

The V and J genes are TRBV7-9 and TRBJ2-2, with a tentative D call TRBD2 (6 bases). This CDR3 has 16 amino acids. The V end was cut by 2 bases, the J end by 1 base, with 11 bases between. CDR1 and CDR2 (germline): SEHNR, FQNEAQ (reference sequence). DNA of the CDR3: TGTGCCAGCAGCTTACCAAGCGGGCTGAACACCGGGGAGCTGTTTTTT. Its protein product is CASSLPSGLNTGELFF.

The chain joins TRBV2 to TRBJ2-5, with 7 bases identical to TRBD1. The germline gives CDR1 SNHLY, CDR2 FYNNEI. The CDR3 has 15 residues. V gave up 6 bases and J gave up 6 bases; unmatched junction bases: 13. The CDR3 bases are TGTGCCAGCAGCGCTGAGGGGGCGCAGGAACAGACCCAGTACTTC. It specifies CASSAEGAQEQTQYF. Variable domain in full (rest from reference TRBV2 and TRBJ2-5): EPEVTQTPSHQVTQMGQEVILRCVPISNHLYFYWYRQILGQKVEFLVSFYNNEISEKSEIFDDQFSVERPDGSNFTLKIRSTKLEDSAMYFCASSAEGAQEQTQYFGPGTRLLVL.